This T cell receptor beta chain was identified in a study of beta chain features in type 1 diabetes. This clone appeared a single time. TCRB transcripts that were expressed got sequenced, as all of the isolated RNA had been reverse transcribed. The table came from immunoSEQ multiplex PCR; TCRdb's copy has only in-frame clones and leaves some out. This sample carries over 100,000 clones, approximately 39% of them seen once, and the ten largest clones take about 0.07%. V shed 3 bases and J shed 4 bases, with 16 bases lying between them. Germline V CDR1 and CDR2: MDHEN, SYDVKM. The CDR3 loop spans 16 amino acids.

V and J are TRBV28 and TRBJ2-1; maybe TRBD2 (6 bases). This sequence originates from a woman between 18 and 29 years old in good health. The sample taken for sequencing was stem cell memory CD4+ T cells from blood. CDR3 DNA: TGTGCCAGCAGTTTCGTGCCAGGACGGGGGTACAATGAGCAGTTCTTC. Translated, it gives CASSFVPGRGYNEQFF.